The rows below give T cell receptor beta chains drawn from one sample of a study of molecular identifiers for immune sequencing clone quantification. TCRdb passed the PCR reads through MiXCR, listing each CDR3 protein once. The sample shows approximately 590,000 distinct CDR3 sequences, about 25% of them seen only once. Material: naive CD8+ T cells from blood, with Jurkat cell RNA spiked in. The source of these receptors is a human donor in good health. Some libraries in this study had Jurkat cell RNA spiked in. Each CDR3 is given with its conserved first and last residue. D genes are given only for firm matches. Rows give clone size only sometimes, using once, few, many, or a class for an expanded clone.

V	D	J	size	DNA	CDR3
TRBV7-2	TRBD2	TRBJ2-5	many	TGTGCCAGCAGCTTAGGTTATCGGCTAGCGGGAGTGGGTGAGACCCAGTACTTC	CASSLGYRLAGVGETQYF
TRBV7-9	.	TRBJ2-7	.	TGTGCCAGCAGGGAGTCGACAGGTGTTGAGCAGTACTTC	CASRESTGVEQYF
TRBV19	.	TRBJ2-3	.	TGTGCCAGTACCGACATTGGTTGGGGCGCGACAGATACGCAGTATTTT	CASTDIGWGATDTQYF
TRBV20-1	.	TRBJ2-3	many	TGCAGTGCTAGAGATTTCTTCCGGGATCCCGGGACAGATACGCAGTATTTT	CSARDFFRDPGTDTQYF
TRBV4-2	.	TRBJ2-7	.	TGTGCCAGCGGCCGTGGTGTAGGGTACGAGCAGTACTTC	CASGRGVGYEQYF
TRBV20-1	TRBD1	TRBJ2-1	.	TGCAGTGCTGGACAGGGGTATGAGCAGTTCTTC	CSAGQGYEQFF
TRBV30	.	TRBJ2-5	few	TGTGCCTGGAGTACGGGAGAGAGAGAGACCCAGTACTTC	CAWSTGERETQYF
TRBV2	TRBD1	TRBJ1-6	many	TGTGCCAGCAGTTTGGGACAGAGCTCCTATAATTCACCCCTCCACTTT	CASSLGQSSYNSPLHF
TRBV27	TRBD2	TRBJ2-7	.	TGTGCCAGCAGTACTAGCGGGGGGCAAACCTACGAGCAGTACTTC	CASSTSGGQTYEQYF
TRBV27	TRBD1	TRBJ1-1	many	TGTGCCAGCAGTCCCCAGGGGGCCGGGACTGAAGCTTTCTTT	CASSPQGAGTEAFF
TRBV28	.	TRBJ2-1	many	TGTGCCAGCACTTTGGGGGGCAGTTATGAGCAGTTCTTC	CASTLGGSYEQFF
TRBV13	TRBD1	TRBJ2-1	.	TGTGCCAGCAGCGCCCAGGGGGCTGAGCAGTTCTTC	CASSAQGAEQFF
TRBV19	TRBD2	TRBJ2-7	many	TGTGCCAGTAGCAGCGGGGGGTCCGAGGAGCAGTACTTC	CASSSGGSEEQYF
TRBV12-3/TRBV12-4	.	TRBJ2-5	many	TGTGCCAGCAGTTTTTTAGGGGGTGGCCAAGAGACCCAGTACTTC	CASSFLGGGQETQYF
TRBV4-1	.	TRBJ2-1	.	TGCACCAGCAGCCAAGATCCCTCAGGGGCTGGACTTACCGGGCAGTTCTTC	CTSSQDPSGAGLTGQFF
TRBV6-6	.	TRBJ2-5	.	TGTGCCAGCAGTTACACGGGCCGGCAAGAGACCCAGTACTTC	CASSYTGRQETQYF
TRBV3-1	TRBD1	TRBJ1-6	few	TGTGCCAGCAGTCGTACAGGGGGCTTTTTGGCCCTCCACTTT	CASSRTGGFLALHF
TRBV20-1	.	TRBJ2-7	many	TGCAGTGCTAGAGTGGAGGGCCTCGAGCAGTACTTC	CSARVEGLEQYF
TRBV28	.	TRBJ1-5	many	TGTGCCAGCAGGTCCAGGGTATATAGCAATCAGCCCCAGCATTTT	CASRSRVYSNQPQHF
TRBV21-1	.	TRBJ2-3	many	TGTGCCAGCAGCAAAAGAGCAGGGATCACAGATACGCAGTATTTT	CASSKRAGITDTQYF
TRBV3-1	.	TRBJ2-7	.	TGTGCCAGCAGCCAAGACACAGGTTACTCCTACGAGCGGTACTTC	CASSQDTGYSYERYF
TRBV7-9	.	TRBJ2-5	many	TGTGCCAGCGTACTAGGCCTACAAGAGACCCAGTACTTC	CASVLGLQETQYF
TRBV6-2/TRBV6-3	TRBD2	TRBJ2-1	many	TGTGCCAGCAAGACTAGCGGGAGTGTGGATGAGCAGTTCTTC	CASKTSGSVDEQFF
TRBV19	.	TRBJ2-7	few	TGTGCCAGTGGCCGGGACACCCTATCCTACGAGCAGTACTTC	CASGRDTLSYEQYF
TRBV2	.	TRBJ2-7	once	TGTGTCAGCAAACCGGGGGGCATTAGTGAGCAGTACTTC	CVSKPGGISEQYF
TRBV12-3/TRBV12-4	TRBD2	TRBJ2-1	many	TGTGCCAGCAGCCGAATTAGCGGGGGCAATGAGCAGTTCTTC	CASSRISGGNEQFF
TRBV30	.	TRBJ1-5	many	TGTGCCTGGAGCGATCAATTCGGAATTCTAAGCAATCAGCCCCAGCATTTT	CAWSDQFGILSNQPQHF
TRBV9	.	TRBJ1-1	few	TGTGCCAGCAGCGCATTGTACGGGGGTGTAGAAGCTTTCTTT	CASSALYGGVEAFF
TRBV9	TRBD2	TRBJ2-1	once	TGTGCCAGCAGCGTAGCCCCTCGCGGGAGACGCAATGCGCAGTTCTTC	CASSVAPRGRRNAQFF
TRBV5-3	.	TRBJ1-2	.	TGTGCCAGCAGCAGTTGGGGAGCCCAATATGGCTACACCTTC	CASSSWGAQYGYTF
TRBV4-2	.	TRBJ2-7	many	TGTGCCAGCAGCCAAGAGTCTGGCGAGCAGTACTTC	CASSQESGEQYF
TRBV27	.	TRBJ2-3	few	TGTGCCAGCAGTTCTTCTAGCTTGGGTACAGATACGCAGTATTTT	CASSSSSLGTDTQYF
TRBV4-1	TRBD1	TRBJ1-5	few	TGCGCCAGCAGCCAAAGGACAGGGTCCGATCAGCCCCAGCATTTT	CASSQRTGSDQPQHF
TRBV20-1	TRBD1	TRBJ1-1	many	TGCAGTGCCGCAACGGCCTTTGGACAGGACTACACTGAAGCTTTCTTT	CSAATAFGQDYTEAFF
TRBV7-9	.	TRBJ1-1	many	TGTGCCAGCAGCTTATTAACCCCTAAGACAGCGAACACTGAAGCTTTCTTT	CASSLLTPKTANTEAFF
TRBV18	TRBD1	TRBJ2-7	.	TGTGCCAGCTCACCCCGTGGGACAGGACACTACGAGCAGTACTTC	CASSPRGTGHYEQYF
TRBV7-9	.	TRBJ1-4	.	TGTGCCAGCAGCTACATTAATGAAAAACTGTTTTTT	CASSYINEKLFF
TRBV4-1	.	TRBJ2-7	few	TGCGCCAGCAGCCAAGATCCCGCCCTGTCCTACGAGCAGTACTTC	CASSQDPALSYEQYF
TRBV3-1	TRBD1	TRBJ2-5	few	TGTGCCAGCAGCCCCCGGGACAGGGTAGAGACCCAGTACTTC	CASSPRDRVETQYF
TRBV20-1	TRBD1	TRBJ1-2	.	TGCAGTGCTCTGACAGGGGGGGCTGATGGCTACACCTTC	CSALTGGADGYTF
TRBV28	TRBD1	TRBJ2-7	.	TGTGCCAGCAGTGTCCTTCAGGGGGCGGGTTACGAGCAGTACTTC	CASSVLQGAGYEQYF
TRBV15	.	TRBJ1-5	.	TGCGCCACCAGCAGAGATTCAAATCGGCCCCAGCATTTT	CATSRDSNRPQHF
TRBV6-2/TRBV6-3	.	TRBJ1-5	.	TGTGCCAGCAATCCGTGGAGTAATCAGCCCCAGCATTTT	CASNPWSNQPQHF
TRBV3-1	.	TRBJ2-7	few	TGTGCCAGCAGCCAAGGAATAGGGGGTTTATCCTACGAGCAGTACTTC	CASSQGIGGLSYEQYF
TRBV29-1	TRBD1	TRBJ1-5	many	TGCAGCGTTGACGAGGGGGCAGGGCAGCCCCAGCATTTT	CSVDEGAGQPQHF
TRBV19	TRBD2	TRBJ2-7	.	TGTGCCAGTAGAGAGCGGGGGTTTGGGAAGCAGTACTTC	CASRERGFGKQYF
TRBV6-2/TRBV6-3	.	TRBJ2-7	.	TGTGCCAGCAGTACATGGACAGCAAATACCTACGAGCAGTACTTC	CASSTWTANTYEQYF
TRBV25-1	.	TRBJ1-5	few	TGTGCCAGCAGTGAATTGAGTAGCAATCAGCCCCAGCATTTT	CASSELSSNQPQHF
TRBV6-2/TRBV6-3	.	TRBJ2-7	.	TGTGCCAGCAGTTCGCAAGGGGGAAACGAGCAGTACTTC	CASSSQGGNEQYF
TRBV11-2	.	TRBJ2-5	many	TGTGCCAGCAGCTCCGGGGGTACGGGTTTCCAAGAGACCCAGTACTTC	CASSSGGTGFQETQYF
TRBV27	.	TRBJ2-6	.	TGTGCCAGCAGTCCCCGCGAACCTGGGGCCAACGTCCTGACTTTC	CASSPREPGANVLTF
TRBV19	TRBD1	TRBJ1-4	few	TGTGCCAGTACGCTCCGGGACAGGGGGGGCGAAAAACTGTTTTTT	CASTLRDRGGEKLFF
TRBV6-5	.	TRBJ2-7	.	TGTGCCAGCAGGACAGGACCAAGCTCCTACGAGCAGTACTTC	CASRTGPSSYEQYF
TRBV9	.	TRBJ2-7	many	TGTGCCAGCAGCGAGTGGGACGGCGCCTCCTACGAGCAGTACTTC	CASSEWDGASYEQYF
TRBV12-5	TRBD1	TRBJ2-7	few	TGTGCTAGTGGTGGGGGACAGGGATATAACTACGAGCAGTACTTC	CASGGGQGYNYEQYF